The 25 T cell receptor beta chains reported below all come from one sample, sequenced in a study of blood T cell repertoires in COVID-19. Sequencing was performed with immunoSEQ multiplex PCR; in TCRdb, only in-frame clones are kept and a portion is missing. This repertoire shows approximately 140,000 clones, approximately 91% found once; its top ten account for about 2.5%. Material for sequencing was peripheral blood. Receptor source: a human donor in a cohort sampled during active COVID-19.

The rearrangement joins TRBV9 to TRBJ2-7; D perhaps matches TRBD1 (6 bases). The length of the CDR3 is 14 residues. Trimming removed 0 bases from V and 0 bases from J, with 7 bases in between. CDR1 and CDR2 (germline): SGDLS, YYNGEE. Written as DNA, the CDR3 is TGTGCCAGCAGCGTAGGGGGGCCCTCCTACGAGCAGTACTTC. Translated, it gives CASSVGGPSYEQYF. The full variable domain, rest sourced from reference TRBV9 and TRBJ2-7, is DSGVTQTPKHLITATGQRVTLRCSPRSGDLSVYWYQQSLDQGLQFLIQYYNGEERAKGNILERFSAQQFPDLHSELNLSSLELGDSALYFCASSVGGPSYEQYFGPGTRLTVT.

This chain joins TRBV27 and TRBJ2-5, with 14 bases fitting TRBD2. V was clipped by 6 bases and J by 4 bases; unmatched bases: 7. Germline V gene data show CDR1 as MNHEY and CDR2 as SMNVEV (reference sequence). The CDR3 loop spans 16 amino acids. The CDR3 DNA is TGTGCCAGCAGCCTAGGGGGACTAGCGGGGGTAGAGACCCAGTACTTC. It specifies CASSLGGLAGVETQYF.

The J gene is TRBJ1-1, the V gene TRBV5-1; D gene unclear. CDR3 size: 15 residues. V lost 4 bases and J lost 7, with 20 bases in between. CDR1 SGHRS and CDR2 YFSETQ come from the germline V gene. This CDR3 is CASSPRVGPEGEAFF. Here the CDR3 DNA reads TGCGCCAGCAGCCCTAGGGTTGGGCCCGAGGGTGAAGCTTTCTTT.

The chain recombines TRBV5-1 with TRBJ1-4; D call uncertain. The CDR3 consists of 17 residues. V gave up 0 bases and J gave up 0 bases, with 12 bases separating them. CDR1 SGHRS and CDR2 YFSETQ come from the germline V gene. The CDR3 spells CASSLAPVEATNEKLFF. CDR3 nucleotide sequence: TGCGCCAGCAGCTTGGCCCCGGTCGAGGCAACTAATGAAAAACTGTTTTTT.

In its sample, this clone was seen a few times. The V call is TRBV11-2, the J call TRBJ1-6; TRBD1 might be the D (5 bases). This CDR3 contains 15 residues. V shed 5 bases and J shed 9 bases, with 17 bases lying between them. In germline, CDR1 is SGHAT, CDR2 FQNNGV. Here the CDR3 reads CASSPTGVESSPLHF. The CDR3 DNA sequence: TGTGCCAGCAGCCCGACGGGGGTGGAGAGTTCACCCCTCCACTTT. Complete variable domain (other parts from reference TRBV11-2 and TRBJ1-6): EAGVAQSPRYKIIEKRQSVAFWCNPISGHATLYWYQQILGQGPKLLIQFQNNGVVDDSQLPKDRFSAERLKGVDSTLKIQPAKLEDSAVYLCASSPTGVESSPLHFGNGTRLTVT.

The chain links TRBV7-2 to TRBJ2-3; 14 nucleotides agree with TRBD2. The ends lost 5 bases at V and 5 bases at J; junction bases unmatched: 9. The CDR3 sequence is 17 residues long. Germline loops: CDR1 SGHTA, CDR2 FQGNSA. CDR3: CASSTRTSGGLVDTQYF. CDR3 DNA: TGTGCCAGCAGCACCCGGACTAGCGGGGGGCTGGTAGATACGCAGTATTTT.

This clone has more than one count but fewer than ten. The chain links TRBV6-2 or TRBV6-3 to TRBJ2-1; TRBD1 aligns across 8 bases. This CDR3 contains 15 residues. V shed 4 bases and J 4 bases; nucleotides not matched to a gene: 6. Germline V gives CDR1 MNHEY, CDR2 SVGEGT. Here the CDR3 reads CASSSGQGYYNEQFF. The CDR3 DNA is TGTGCCAGCAGTTCAGGACAGGGTTATTACAATGAGCAGTTCTTC.

The chain joins TRBV4-1 to TRBJ2-5; D possibly corresponds to TRBD2 (6 bases). Germline V gene lookup returns CDR1 MGHRA and CDR2 YSYEKL. The V gene lost 2 bases and the J gene lost 5 bases, with 12 bases spanning the gap. The CDR3 is 14 residues long. This CDR3 reads CASSQKTGRETQYF. The CDR3 nucleotides read TGCGCCAGCAGCCAAAAAACTGGGAGGGAGACCCAGTACTTC.

V is TRBV5-6 and J is TRBJ2-1; 9 nucleotides agree with TRBD1. The CDR3 is 16 residues long. The V segment lost 4 bases and the J segment 2 bases; nucleotides outside the gene matches: 7. Germline values: CDR1 SGHDT, CDR2 YYEEEE. The CDR3 protein is CASSLPGQGPYNEQFF. The CDR3 nucleotides are TGTGCCAGCAGCCTCCCGGGACAGGGTCCCTACAATGAGCAGTTCTTC. Full variable domain (outside the CDR3, taken from reference TRBV5-6 and TRBJ2-1): DAGVTQSPTHLIKTRGQQVTLRCSPKSGHDTVSWYQQALGQGPQFIFQYYEEEERQRGNFPDRFSGHQFPNYSSELNVNALLLGDSALYLCASSLPGQGPYNEQFFGPGTRLTVL.

This rearrangement joins TRBV6-5 to TRBJ1-3; 7 bases align to TRBD1. V shed 2 bases, J shed 2 bases, and the junction held 3 bases outside the gene matches. Germline CDR1 reads MNHEY; CDR2 reads SVGAGI. CDR3 length equals 15 residues. The DNA of the CDR3 is TGTGCCAGCAGTTACGACAGGGTAACTGGAAACACCATATATTTT. Translation: CASSYDRVTGNTIYF.

CDR3 DNA: TGTGCCAGCAGCCCGTTGGACAGGAGAGGGACTGAAGCTTTCTTT. The encoded protein is CASSPLDRRGTEAFF. The V gene is TRBV7-9, the J gene TRBJ1-1; the match to TRBD1 covers 7 bases. Germline V lookup: CDR1 SEHNR, CDR2 FQNEAQ (reference sequence). Unmatched junction bases numbered 11, after V lost 5 bases and J lost 5 bases. CDR3 size: 15 residues. The whole variable domain, filled in from reference TRBV7-9 and TRBJ1-1, reads DTGVSQNPRHKITKRGQNVTFRCDPISEHNRLYWYRQTLGQGPEFLTYFQNEAQLEKSRLLSDRFSAERPKGSFSTLEIQRTEQGDSAMYLCASSPLDRRGTEAFFGQGTRLTVV.

This chain connects TRBV15 to TRBJ2-7, with 7 bases that match TRBD2. The J segment lost 2 bases and the V segment lost 0 bases, leaving 4 bases of the junction unmatched. The germline V gene encodes CDR1 LNHNV and CDR2 YYDKDF (reference sequence). The CDR3 length is 15 residues. The CDR3 protein is CATSRDSGRPYEQYF. In nucleotides, the CDR3 is TGTGCCACCAGCAGAGATTCCGGGAGGCCCTACGAGCAGTACTTC.

The CDR3 nucleotides read TGTGCCAGCAGCTTCCTGGGAGCGGGGGGAAACACCGGGGAGCTGTTTTTT. Protein sequence: CASSFLGAGGNTGELFF. The chain has TRBV7-8 and TRBJ2-2; 9 bases line up with TRBD2. V was pared by 3 bases and J by 2 bases, with 7 bases of the junction left unmatched. Germline-derived CDR1 and CDR2 are SGHVS and FQNEAQ. This CDR3 is built from 17 residues.

The chain uses TRBV28 and TRBJ2-7, with TRBD1 identical over 10 bases. CDR3 length: 17 residues. CDR1 and CDR2 (germline): MDHEN, SYDVKM. V lost 4 bases and J lost 5; bases outside the gene matches: 14. The CDR3 sequence is CASSSDVRDRGFNEQYF. CDR3 coding DNA: TGTGCCAGCAGTTCCGACGTCCGGGACAGGGGATTCAACGAGCAGTACTTC.

In its sample, this clone was seen a few times. This chain links TRBV7-8 with TRBJ1-5; maybe TRBD1 (5 bases). The CDR3 sequence is 14 residues long. The V end was cut by 5 bases, the J end by 3 bases, with 11 bases between. Germline assignment: CDR1 SGHVS and CDR2 FQNEAQ. The CDR3 reads CASSPGQINQPQHF. The CDR3 region has the DNA TGTGCCAGCAGCCCCGGACAAATCAATCAGCCCCAGCATTTT.

V is TRBV7-9 and J is TRBJ1-5, with D possibly being TRBD1 (5 bases). The V end lost 0 bases, the J end lost 3 bases, and 9 bases lay between the germline ends. The germline V gene has CDR1 SEHNR and CDR2 FQNEAQ (reference sequence). The CDR3 contains 15 residues. The CDR3 nucleotides are TGTGCCAGCAGCTTAGCTGGGGGGGTCAATCAGCCCCAGCATTTT. Protein: CASSLAGGVNQPQHF.

The V call is TRBV25-1, the J call TRBJ1-3; 8 bases align to TRBD1. The CDR3 is made up of 15 amino acids. The trim removed 7 bases at V and 3 bases at J, leaving 8 bases unmatched. Germline V gene sequence: CDR1 MGHDK, CDR2 SYGVNS. This CDR3 reads CASTDREIFGNTIYF. The CDR3 nucleotides read TGTGCCAGCACGGACAGGGAGATTTTTGGAAACACCATATATTTT.

DNA of the CDR3: TGTGCCAGTAGGGCGGGGCGTTACAATGAGCAGTTCTTC. Residues: CASRAGRYNEQFF. The chain combines TRBV19 with TRBJ2-1; D perhaps matches TRBD2 (6 bases). Trimming took 6 bases from V and 4 from J, leaving 10 bases between them. The CDR3 runs to 13 residues. Germline-derived CDR1 and CDR2 are LNHDA and SQIVND (reference sequence).

V gene TRBV7-6 combines with J gene TRBJ1-4; weak D call: TRBD1 (5 bases). There are 15 residues in the CDR3. The V and J ends lost 6 bases and 8 bases respectively, with 19 bases between them. Germline assignment: CDR1 SGHVS and CDR2 FNYEAQ. The CDR3: CASRPKVQGREKLFF. CDR3 nucleotide sequence: TGTGCCAGCAGGCCCAAGGTTCAGGGAAGGGAAAAACTGTTTTTT. Full variable domain (remainder filled in from reference TRBV7-6 and TRBJ1-4): GAGVSQSPRYKVTKRGQDVALRCDPISGHVSLYWYRQALGQGPEFLTYFNYEAQQDKSGLPNDRFSAERPEGSISTLTIQRTEQRDSAMYRCASRPKVQGREKLFFGSGTQLSVL.

V is TRBV27 and J is TRBJ2-7; no firm D call. This CDR3 has 15 residues. Germline V lookup: CDR1 MNHEY, CDR2 SMNVEV (reference sequence). The ends were cut back, 4 bases at V and 7 bases at J, with 20 bases in the middle. The CDR3 region has the DNA TGTGCCAGCAGTTCTCCCGGTCTCGCAATTATTGAGCAGTACTTC. This sequence encodes CASSSPGLAIIEQYF.

This clone has a handful of counts. This chain links TRBV4-1 with TRBJ1-6, with a weak D call TRBD1 (5 bases). Germline CDR1 is MGHRA and CDR2 is YSYEKL. The V and J ends lost 3 bases and 4 bases respectively, with 10 bases between them. The CDR3 loop spans 15 amino acids. CDR3 loop: CASSHAGGYNSPLHF. The CDR3 region has the DNA TGCGCCAGCAGCCACGCCGGGGGATATAATTCACCCCTCCACTTT.

This chain joins TRBV24-1 and TRBJ2-3, with 8 bases aligning to TRBD2. Germline lookup yields CDR1 KGHDR and CDR2 SFDVKD. Trimming cost V 6 bases and J 1 base; bases outside gene matches: 5. The CDR3 consists of 15 residues. Here the CDR3 DNA reads TGTGCCACCAGTTCCTCTAGCGGGCGCACAGATACGCAGTATTTT. As protein: CATSSSSGRTDTQYF.

The chain uses TRBV19 and TRBJ2-1, with 7 bases lining up with TRBD2. The J segment lost 0 bases and the V segment lost 7 bases, leaving 18 bases of the junction unmatched. This CDR3 is 19 amino acids long. Germline V lookup: CDR1 LNHDA, CDR2 SQIVND (reference sequence). The CDR3 nucleotides are TGTGCCAGTAAAATGGGGGGATTCGGGAGGAGGGACTCCTACAATGAGCAGTTCTTC. This translates into CASKMGGFGRRDSYNEQFF. Full variable domain (outside the CDR3, taken from reference TRBV19 and TRBJ2-1): DGGITQSPKYLFRKEGQNVTLSCEQNLNHDAMYWYRQDPGQGLRLIYYSQIVNDFQKGDIAEGYSVSREKKESFPLTVTSAQKNPTAFYLCASKMGGFGRRDSYNEQFFGPGTRLTVL.

This sequence joins TRBV5-1 and TRBJ2-1; 7 nucleotides align to TRBD2. CDR1 and CDR2 from the germline V gene are SGHRS and YFSETQ. V shed 0 bases, J shed 9 bases, and the junction held 9 bases outside the gene matches. The CDR3 length is 15 residues. This CDR3 is CASSLGTSEGGEQFF. The CDR3 DNA sequence: TGCGCCAGCAGCTTGGGTACTAGCGAAGGCGGTGAGCAGTTCTTC.

The chain is built from TRBV5-6 and TRBJ2-6, with TRBD1 as a possible D gene (5 bases). Trimming took 1 base from V and 0 from J, leaving 17 bases between them. The germline V gene encodes CDR1 SGHDT and CDR2 YYEEEE. The CDR3 contains 19 residues. CDR3: CASSLLGQGLGSGANVLTF. CDR3 nucleotide sequence: TGTGCCAGCAGCTTGTTGGGTCAGGGTCTTGGCTCTGGGGCCAACGTCCTGACTTTC.